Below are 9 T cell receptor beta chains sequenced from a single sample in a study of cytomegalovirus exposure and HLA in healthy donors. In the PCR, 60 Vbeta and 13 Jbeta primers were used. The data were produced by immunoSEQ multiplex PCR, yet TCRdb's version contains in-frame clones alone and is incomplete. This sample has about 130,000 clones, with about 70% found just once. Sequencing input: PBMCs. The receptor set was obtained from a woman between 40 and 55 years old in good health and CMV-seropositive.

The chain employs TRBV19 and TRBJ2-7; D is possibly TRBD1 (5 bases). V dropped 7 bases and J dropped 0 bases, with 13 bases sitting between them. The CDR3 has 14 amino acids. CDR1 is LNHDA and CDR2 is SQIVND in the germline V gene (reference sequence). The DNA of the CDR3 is TGTGCCAGTAAGGGGTCCCCACTCTCCTACGAGCAGTACTTC. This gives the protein CASKGSPLSYEQYF.

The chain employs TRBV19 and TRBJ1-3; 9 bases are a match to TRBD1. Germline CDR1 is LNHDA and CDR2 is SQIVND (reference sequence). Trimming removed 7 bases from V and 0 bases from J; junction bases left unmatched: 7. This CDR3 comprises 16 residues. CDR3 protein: CASNRGRIISGNTIYF. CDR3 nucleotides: TGTGCCAGTAACAGGGGGCGGATTATCTCTGGAAACACCATATATTTT.

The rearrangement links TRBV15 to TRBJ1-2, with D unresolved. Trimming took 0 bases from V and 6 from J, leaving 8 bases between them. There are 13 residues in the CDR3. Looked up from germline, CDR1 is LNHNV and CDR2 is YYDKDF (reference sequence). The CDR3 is CATSRDQRDGYTF. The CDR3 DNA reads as TGTGCCACCAGCAGAGATCAGCGTGATGGCTACACCTTC. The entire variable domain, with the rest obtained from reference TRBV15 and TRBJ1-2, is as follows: DAMVIQNPRYQVTQFGKPVTLSCSQTLNHNVMYWYQQKSSQAPKLLFHYYDKDFNNEADTPDNFQSRRPNTSFCFLDIRSPGLGDTAMYLCATSRDQRDGYTFGSGTRLTVV.

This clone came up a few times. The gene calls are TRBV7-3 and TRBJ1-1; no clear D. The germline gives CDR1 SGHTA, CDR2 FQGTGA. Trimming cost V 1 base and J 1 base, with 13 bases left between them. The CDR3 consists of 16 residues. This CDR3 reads CASSLKPAGGNTEAFF. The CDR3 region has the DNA TGTGCCAGCAGCTTAAAGCCCGCCGGAGGGAACACTGAAGCTTTCTTT.

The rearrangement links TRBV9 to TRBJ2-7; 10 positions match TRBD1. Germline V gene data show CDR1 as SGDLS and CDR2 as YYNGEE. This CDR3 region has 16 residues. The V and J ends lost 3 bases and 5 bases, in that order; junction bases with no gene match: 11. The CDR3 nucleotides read TGTGCCAGCAGCGGAACCCGGGACAGGGGAACCAACGAGCAGTACTTC. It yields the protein CASSGTRDRGTNEQYF.

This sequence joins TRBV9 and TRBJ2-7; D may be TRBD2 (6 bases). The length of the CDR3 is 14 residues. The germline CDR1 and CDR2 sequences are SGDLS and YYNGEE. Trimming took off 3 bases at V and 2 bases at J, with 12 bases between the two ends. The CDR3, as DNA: TGTGCCAGCAGCGGTGGAGGGGCGCCCTACGAGCAGTACTTC. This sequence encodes CASSGGGAPYEQYF.

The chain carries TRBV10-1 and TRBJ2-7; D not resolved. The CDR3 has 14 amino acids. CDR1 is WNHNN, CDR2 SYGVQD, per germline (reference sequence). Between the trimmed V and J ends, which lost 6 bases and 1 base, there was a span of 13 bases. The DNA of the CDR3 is TGCGCCAGCAGGTTCAGAATCATTTCCTACGAGCAGTACTTC. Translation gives CASRFRIISYEQYF.

This CDR3 is CASSLSLGYSTQYF. CDR3 sequence (DNA): TGTGCCAGCAGTTTATCCCTGGGCTATTCGACCCAGTACTTC. The rearrangement joins TRBV27 to TRBJ2-5; D gene ambiguous. Deletions cut 0 bases from V and 7 bases from J, with 12 bases between. The CDR3 is 14 residues long. Looked up from germline, CDR1 is MNHEY and CDR2 is SMNVEV (reference sequence).

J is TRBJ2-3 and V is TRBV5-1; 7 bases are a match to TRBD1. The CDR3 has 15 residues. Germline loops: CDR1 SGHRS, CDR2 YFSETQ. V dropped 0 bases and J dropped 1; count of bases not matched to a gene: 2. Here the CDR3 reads CASSLEGGRTDTQYF. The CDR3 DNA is TGCGCCAGCAGCTTGGAAGGGGGCCGCACAGATACGCAGTATTTT.